The 28 T cell receptor beta chains given below trace back to one sample, sequenced in a study of human T cells and chemical hapten exposure. From the RACE reads, TCRdb called clonotypes with MiXCR, one entry per CDR3 protein. Of 80,000 to 100,000 distinct CDR3 sequences in the sample, roughly 10% are singletons; the top ten hold around 3.6%. The time point is: patch test 3, about 24 weeks after DPC sensitization. Indicated treatment: therapeutic diphenylcyclopropenone sensitization with weekly scalp DPC. The source was whole blood, collected in connection with sensitization to the hapten diphenylcyclopropenone (DPC). Every receptor here comes from a woman between 50 and 59 years old with alopecia areata. Some clones in this sample may be carry-over from other donors' samples.

The chain employs TRBV19 and TRBJ2-2; 7 positions agree with TRBD2. CDR1 is LNHDA, CDR2 SQIVND, per germline (reference sequence). The CDR3 has 16 amino acids. Trimming at V came to 7 bases and at J to 7 bases, leaving 15 bases not matched to a gene. CDR3 protein: CASNGRGRGSVGELFF. The DNA of the CDR3 is TGTGCCAGTAACGGCCGTGGGCGCGGGAGTGTCGGGGAGCTGTTTTTT.

The J gene is TRBJ2-7, the V gene TRBV2; unclear D gene. The length of the CDR3 is 12 residues. CDR1 is SNHLY, CDR2 FYNNEI, per germline. V was clipped by 7 bases and J by 4 bases, with 11 bases between them. CDR3 region: CASKSIRYEQYF. The CDR3 bases are TGTGCCAGCAAGTCGATCAGATACGAGCAGTACTTC. The variable domain in full, with the rest retrieved from reference TRBV2 and TRBJ2-7, is EPEVTQTPSHQVTQMGQEVILRCVPISNHLYFYWYRQILGQKVEFLVSFYNNEISEKSEIFDDQFSVERPDGSNFTLKIRSTKLEDSAMYFCASKSIRYEQYFGPGTRLTVT.

This clonotype was picked up many times. The chain employs TRBV7-2 and TRBJ1-5; D is undetermined. The germline V and J ends were trimmed by 0 bases and 8 bases, with 5 bases remaining between them. Germline values: CDR1 SGHTA, CDR2 FQGNSA. CDR3 length: 12 amino acids. The CDR3 loop reads CASSLAGKPQHF. CDR3 nucleotide sequence: TGTGCCAGCAGCTTAGCAGGGAAGCCCCAGCATTTT.

This clonotype was seen a few times. The chain combines TRBV7-2 with TRBJ2-5; possible D gene TRBD1, 5 bases. This CDR3 comprises 15 residues. Germline V gives CDR1 SGHTA, CDR2 FQGNSA. Trimming removed 0 bases from V and 5 bases from J, with 13 bases in between. In nucleotides, the CDR3 is TGTGCCAGCAGCTTAGCAGGGGCCCCAACTGAGACCCAGTACTTC. Translated, it gives CASSLAGAPTETQYF.

Many counts were recorded for this clonotype. The chain employs TRBV20-1 and TRBJ1-1; 8 bases match TRBD1. Germline V gene data show CDR1 as DFQATT and CDR2 as SNEGSKA (reference sequence). The CDR3 has 17 amino acids. J gave up 2 bases and V 0 bases, and 11 bases lay outside the gene matches. The CDR3: CSARDGGQGAGNTEAFF. CDR3 DNA sequence: TGCAGTGCTAGAGATGGTGGGCAGGGGGCGGGAAACACTGAAGCTTTCTTT.

At least ten counts were recorded for this clonotype. The chain carries TRBV12-3 or TRBV12-4 and TRBJ2-1, with 8 bases that match TRBD2. The CDR3 is 15 residues long. After removal of 5 bases from V and 0 bases from J, the junction contained 3 bases not matched to a gene. The CDR3 DNA reads as TGTGCCAGCAGTACTAGCGGTAGCTCCTACAATGAGCAGTTCTTC. It is translated as CASSTSGSSYNEQFF.

V gene TRBV4-1 combines with J gene TRBJ2-3; D gene unclear. Germline loops: CDR1 MGHRA, CDR2 YSYEKL. This CDR3 region has 16 residues. V shed 0 bases and J shed 1 base, with 11 bases lying between them. CDR3 loop: CASSQDTARGTDTQYF. The CDR3, as DNA: TGCGCCAGCAGCCAAGACACGGCGCGAGGCACAGATACGCAGTATTTT.

This clonotype was observed at least ten times. The rearrangement links TRBV10-1 to TRBJ1-3; 7 bases are shared with TRBD1. The CDR3 is 16 amino acids. The germline V gene has CDR1 WNHNN and CDR2 SYGVQD (reference sequence). V lost 3 bases, J lost 0 bases, and 5 bases stayed unmatched. CDR3 DNA: TGCGCCAGCAGTGAAGGCCCAGGGGGCTCTGGAAACACCATATATTTT. It yields the protein CASSEGPGGSGNTIYF.

This clonotype was counted ten times or more. The gene calls are TRBV20-1 and TRBJ1-1; a possible D gene is TRBD1 (5 bases). CDR3 length equals 15 residues. V shed 3 bases and J shed 1 base, with 15 bases lying between them. Germline V gives CDR1 DFQATT, CDR2 SNEGSKA (reference sequence). The DNA of the CDR3 is TGCAGTGCTAGGCCCGGTGGAAGGGGGAACACTGAAGCTTTCTTT. Encoded protein: CSARPGGRGNTEAFF.

V is TRBV19 and J is TRBJ1-5; 7 positions match TRBD1. The V and J ends lost 4 bases and 2 bases, in that order; junction bases with no gene match: 14. The V gene's germline CDR1 is LNHDA and CDR2 SQIVND (reference sequence). This CDR3 spans 18 amino acids. The CDR3 sequence is CASSTASTGVVGNQPQHF. The CDR3 coding sequence is TGTGCCAGTAGTACGGCCAGTACAGGGGTAGTAGGCAATCAGCCCCAGCATTTT.

Concerning this clonotype itself: It may be a read error: a sequence one base away is much more abundant. The missing conserved phenylalanine or tryptophan at the end of this CDR3 makes a read error likely. The chain combines TRBV24-1 with TRBJ2-6; TRBD2 matches 8 bases. This CDR3 comprises 17 residues. The V gene end was trimmed by 5 bases and the J gene end by 0 bases; junction bases not matched to a gene: 5. Germline V gives CDR1 KGHDR, CDR2 SFDVKD. The CDR3 here is CATSGLAGFSGANVLTY. The CDR3, as DNA: TGTGCCACCAGTGGTCTAGCGGGCTTCTCTGGGGCCAACGTCCTGACTTAC.

This clonotype has ten or more counts. This chain links TRBV6-2 or TRBV6-3 with TRBJ2-1; 11 bases match TRBD2. Germline-derived CDR1 and CDR2 are MNHEY and SVGEGT. The CDR3 has 17 residues. Trimming took 5 bases from V and 2 from J; bases not matched to a gene: 8. CDR3 in DNA: TGTGCCAGCAGTCCAAGAACTAGCGGGAGACCCTACAATGAGCAGTTCTTC. The encoded protein is CASSPRTSGRPYNEQFF.

The chain carries TRBV27 and TRBJ1-1, with D uncertain. The germline V gene has CDR1 MNHEY and CDR2 SMNVEV (reference sequence). There are 13 residues in the CDR3. Between the trimmed V and J ends, which lost 5 bases and 10 bases, there was a span of 17 bases. The CDR3 is CASSPPTRERAFF. In DNA form, the CDR3 reads TGTGCCAGCAGTCCACCGACTCGGGAGCGAGCTTTCTTT.

This clonotype appeared many times. The chain recombines TRBV20-1 with TRBJ2-1; no clear D. The CDR3 totals 14 residues. V dropped 6 bases and J dropped 0 bases, with 12 bases sitting between them. The germline CDR1 and CDR2 sequences are DFQATT and SNEGSKA (reference sequence). DNA for the CDR3: TGCAGTGCGAGACCCGCTAGCTCCTACAATGAGCAGTTCTTC. Amino acid sequence: CSARPASSYNEQFF.

The V and J genes are TRBV3-1 and TRBJ2-5, with 12 bases identical to TRBD2. Per the germline V gene, CDR1 is LGHDT and CDR2 is YNNKEL (reference sequence). This CDR3 comprises 16 residues. Trimming removed 4 bases from V and 3 bases from J; junction bases left unmatched: 6. DNA of the CDR3: TGTGCCAGCAGCCGTACTAGCGGGAGGATCGAAGAGACCCAGTACTTC. Translated, it gives CASSRTSGRIEETQYF.

This clonotype was seen a handful of times. The chain combines TRBV11-3 with TRBJ2-1; D is ambiguous. CDR1 is SGHNT and CDR2 is YENEEA in the germline V gene. Trimming took off 7 bases at V and 6 bases at J, with 13 bases between the two ends. The CDR3 runs 13 residues. The CDR3 region is CASTPGLGNEQFF. For the CDR3, the DNA is TGTGCCAGCACCCCTGGGCTGGGCAATGAGCAGTTCTTC.

The V and J genes are TRBV7-2 and TRBJ1-2; 10 nucleotides match TRBD1. CDR1 is SGHTA and CDR2 is FQGNSA in the germline V gene. This CDR3 spans 17 amino acids. V dropped 0 bases and J dropped 3; count of bases not matched to a gene: 7. The DNA for the CDR3 is TGTGCCAGCAGCTTAGCAGTAGGGACAGGGGTGGACTATGGCTACACCTTC. It yields the protein CASSLAVGTGVDYGYTF.

The sample holds many counts of this clonotype. This chain uses TRBV20-1 with TRBJ2-1; perhaps TRBD2 as D (6 bases). Trimming pared 5 bases from V and 0 bases from J, leaving 17 bases between. CDR3 size: 16 residues. CDR1 is DFQATT, CDR2 SNEGSKA, per germline (reference sequence). The CDR3 spells CSAPWDSGFSYNEQFF. The CDR3 DNA sequence: TGCAGTGCTCCCTGGGATAGCGGTTTCTCCTACAATGAGCAGTTCTTC.

This clonotype was seen many times. V gene TRBV27 combines with J gene TRBJ1-6; unclear D gene. The CDR3 runs 15 residues. Germline V gives CDR1 MNHEY, CDR2 SMNVEV (reference sequence). V was shortened by 4 bases and J by 3 bases, with 10 bases between the two germline ends. CDR3 sequence reads: CASSSRAVYNSPLHF. CDR3 bases: TGTGCCAGCAGTTCGAGGGCCGTCTATAATTCACCCCTCCACTTT.

This clonotype has more than one count but fewer than ten. V usage is TRBV23-1 and J usage is TRBJ2-3; D gene ambiguous. TRBV23-1 is an ORF for which the function is uncertain. CDR3 length equals 14 residues. Trimming shortened V by 0 bases and J by 4 bases, and 8 bases separated the two germline ends. The chain's CDR3 is CASSQSRVSDTQYF. For the CDR3, the DNA is TGCGCCAGCAGTCAATCTCGGGTCTCAGATACGCAGTATTTT.

This clonotype was seen a few times. The gene calls are TRBV5-4 and TRBJ2-3; the match to TRBD2 covers 8 bases. V shed 5 bases, J shed 4 bases, and the junction held 6 bases outside the gene matches. CDR3 length: 14 residues. CDR1 is SGHNT, CDR2 YYREEE, per germline (reference sequence). CDR3 sequence reads: CASSSSGPPDTQYF. The CDR3, as DNA: TGTGCCAGCAGTTCTAGCGGGCCCCCAGATACGCAGTATTTT. The variable domain in full, completed from reference TRBV5-4 and TRBJ2-3, reads ETGVTQSPTHLIKTRGQQVTLRCSSQSGHNTVSWYQQALGQGPQFIFQYYREEENGRGNFPPRFSGLQFPNYSSELNVNALELDDSALYLCASSSSGPPDTQYFGPGTRLTVL.

With regard to this clonotype: At one of its ends the junction is not consistent with the germline gene, which may arise from a read error. This chain links TRBV7-7 with TRBJ2-1; weak D call: TRBD2 (6 bases). Per the germline V gene, CDR1 is SSHAT and CDR2 is FNYEAQ (reference sequence). The CDR3 has 13 residues. CDR3 residues: CASSLAGTNEQFF. CDR3 nucleotides: TGTGCTAGCAGCTTAGCAGGGACTAATGAGCAGTTCTTC.

This clonotype was seen only a few times. The chain employs TRBV18 and TRBJ2-7, with D perhaps TRBD1 (6 bases). This CDR3 comprises 17 residues. The germline gives CDR1 KGHSH, CDR2 LQKENI. Trimming pared 4 bases from V and 2 bases from J, leaving 21 bases between. This CDR3 is CASSQGHSGTQAYEQYF. The DNA of the CDR3 is TGTGCCAGCTCACAGGGACACTCCGGGACGCAAGCCTACGAGCAGTACTTC.

This clonotype was seen repeatedly, ten times or more. CDR3 in DNA: TGTGCCAGCAGTTTCGACGGGAGGGTTCAATTCGGGCAGTTCTTC. Its protein product is CASSFDGRVQFGQFF. This chain links TRBV28 with TRBJ2-1; 8 bases agree with TRBD2. Looked up from germline, CDR1 is MDHEN and CDR2 is SYDVKM. This CDR3 has 15 residues. Trimming removed 3 bases from V and 12 bases from J; junction bases left unmatched: 13.

This chain links TRBV29-1 with TRBJ1-2, with D uncertain. This CDR3 has 12 amino acids. Germline V gives CDR1 SQVTM, CDR2 ANQGSEA. V was trimmed by 2 bases and J by 1 base, leaving 5 bases between them. The CDR3 reads CSVEYSNYGYTF. The CDR3, as DNA: TGCAGCGTTGAATACAGTAACTATGGCTACACCTTC.

This clonotype was seen only a few times. V is TRBV27 and J is TRBJ2-2; TRBD2 matches at 14 bases. The CDR3 runs 19 residues. The J segment lost 3 bases and the V segment lost 7 bases, leaving 13 bases of the junction unmatched. The germline V gene has CDR1 MNHEY and CDR2 SMNVEV (reference sequence). This CDR3 is CASTQTSGRADLDTGELFF. CDR3 coding DNA: TGTGCCAGCACCCAGACTAGCGGGAGGGCGGATTTGGACACCGGGGAGCTGTTTTTT.

Comment on this clonotype: This may be a read error: a much more frequent sequence differs by one nucleotide. The chain uses TRBV14 and TRBJ2-3; 7 nucleotides line up with TRBD2. CDR1 and CDR2 from the germline V gene are SGHDN and FVKESK. The CDR3 has 16 amino acids. CDR3 amino acids: CTSSQSLSAGADTQYF. The CDR3 DNA reads as TGTACCAGCAGCCAATCCCTCTCGGCGGGAGCCGATACGCAGTATTTT.

At least ten counts were recorded for this clonotype. The V and J genes are TRBV2 and TRBJ1-5, with D perhaps TRBD1 (6 bases). The CDR3 totals 15 residues. CDR1 SNHLY and CDR2 FYNNEI come from the germline V gene. Trimming took off 0 bases at V and 7 bases at J, with 13 bases between the two ends. The CDR3 reads CASSEALRRGQPQHF. The CDR3 nucleotides are TGTGCCAGCAGTGAAGCGCTTCGCAGGGGCCAGCCCCAGCATTTT.